A selection of T cell receptor beta chains follows, all from one sample in a study of blood T cell repertoires in COVID-19. Assay: immunoSEQ multiplex PCR; the TCRdb copy retains only in-frame clones and omits some. The sample yields about 310,000 clones, about 91% seen once. The sample consisted of PBMCs or T cells enriched from blood (not recorded which). These receptors originate from a young woman who had recovered from COVID-19. Both conserved end residues are part of each CDR3. Fields, in order: V gene, J gene, CDR3 protein.

>TRBV7-2|TRBJ2-7
CASSGSGGAGEQYF
>TRBV7-2|TRBJ2-7
CASSFIRGEQYF
>TRBV27|TRBJ1-1
CASSLYGMGTSYTEAFF
>TRBV5-8|TRBJ2-7
CASSLSSGGYSSYEQYF
>TRBV4-1|TRBJ1-4
CASSQDGTDEKLFF
>TRBV28|TRBJ2-5
CASRFSGGPAQETQYF
>TRBV6-2/TRBV6-3|TRBJ2-1
CASSPREFHYNEQFF
>TRBV7-8|TRBJ2-7
CASSPYDRATTYEQYF
>TRBV25-1|TRBJ1-5
CASTIDREAHQPQHF
>TRBV28|TRBJ1-2
CASSVFPGRDRGNGYTF
>TRBV5-1|TRBJ2-4
CASSLGTGKNIQYF
>TRBV9|TRBJ1-1
CASSVEEGGLGTEAFF
>TRBV6-2/TRBV6-3|TRBJ2-2
CASSSLRPGELFF
>TRBV28|TRBJ1-4
CASTPAGTGGKKLFF
>TRBV11-2|TRBJ2-1
CASSLQLAGGPNEQFF
>TRBV28|TRBJ2-5
CASSFGGTIQETQYF
>TRBV6-6|TRBJ1-2
CASSYPGQGYYGYTF
>TRBV7-2|TRBJ1-2
CASSLRAARGNGYTF
>TRBV7-9|TRBJ2-1
CASSQQGAAYNEQFF
>TRBV2|TRBJ2-1
CASSEWTGTEQFF
>TRBV28|TRBJ1-6
CASSFTGSGNSPLHF
>TRBV27|TRBJ2-3
CASSISRVTSTDTQYF
>TRBV4-3|TRBJ2-5
CASSQGTLGGETQYF
>TRBV5-6|TRBJ2-3
CASSDTWTSTDTQYF
>TRBV10-3|TRBJ2-3
CAADRDRGADTQYF